Listed here are 12 T cell receptor beta chains from one sample, sequenced in a study of PD-1 blockade in classical Hodgkin lymphoma. The time point was: newly diagnosed, previously untreated cHL patient sample. The study purified CD4+ T cells from thawed PBMCs using magnetic negative selection. Libraries were prepared by immunoSEQ multiplex PCR; TCRdb keeps only in-frame clonotypes and omits some of them. The data hold approximately 23,000 clones, with 90% to 95% observed a single time. The specimen sequenced was CD4+ T cells from blood. The receptors shown here come from a human donor with classical Hodgkin lymphoma.

The chain uses TRBV6-1 and TRBJ2-1; the D is unclear. The germline CDR1 and CDR2 sequences are MNHNS and SASEGT. V dropped 8 bases and J dropped 4 bases, with 9 bases sitting between them. The CDR3 is 12 residues long. The CDR3 DNA is TGTGCCAGCGACACCAGGTACAATGAGCAGTTCTTC. Residues: CASDTRYNEQFF.

This chain uses TRBV20-1 with TRBJ2-7; unclear D gene. Between the trimmed V and J ends, which lost 5 bases and 2 bases, there was a span of 1 base. Germline loops: CDR1 DFQATT, CDR2 SNEGSKA (reference sequence). This CDR3 has 9 residues. The CDR3 sequence: CSAPYEQYF. The CDR3 coding sequence is TGCAGTGCTCCCTACGAGCAGTACTTC.

This rearrangement joins TRBV4-1 to TRBJ2-3; TRBD2 might be the D (5 bases). The CDR3 is 16 amino acids. CDR1 and CDR2 (germline): MGHRA, YSYEKL. V was shortened by 5 bases and J by 2 bases, with 17 bases between the two germline ends. The CDR3 protein is CASSTQSRAFTDTQYF. The CDR3 nucleotides are TGCGCCAGCAGCACCCAGTCGCGGGCCTTCACAGATACGCAGTATTTT.

This chain links TRBV27 with TRBJ1-1; 8 positions agree with TRBD1. Germline-derived CDR1 and CDR2 are MNHEY and SMNVEV (reference sequence). After removal of 4 bases from V and 3 bases from J, the junction contained 4 bases not matched to a gene. The CDR3 length is 14 residues. The CDR3: CASSSRQGYTEAFF. The CDR3 DNA reads as TGTGCCAGCAGTTCCCGACAGGGGTACACTGAAGCTTTCTTT.

In this sample, this clone turned up a few times. V usage is TRBV5-1 and J usage is TRBJ1-4; TRBD1 matches 7 bases. Per germline, CDR1 SGHRS and CDR2 YFSETQ. Germline trimming cut 3 bases from V and 7 bases from J; bases unmatched to any gene: 3. The CDR3 contains 13 residues. For the CDR3, the DNA is TGCGCCAGCAGCTGGGACAGCGGTGAAAAACTGTTTTTT. This gives the protein CASSWDSGEKLFF.

The J gene is TRBJ2-2, the V gene TRBV5-1; D not resolved. V lost 5 bases, J lost 5 bases, and 10 bases lay in between. CDR1 is SGHRS, CDR2 YFSETQ, per germline. This CDR3 is built from 13 residues. The CDR3 DNA reads as TGCGCCAGCAGTTCGGACGGGACCGGGGAGCTGTTTTTT. It codes for CASSSDGTGELFF.

The V and J genes are TRBV15 and TRBJ1-4, with D possibly TRBD1 on 5 matching bases. CDR1 is LNHNV and CDR2 is YYDKDF in the germline V gene (reference sequence). The CDR3 has 13 amino acids. V lost 3 bases, J lost 8 bases, and 10 bases lay in between. For the CDR3, the DNA is TGTGCCACCAGCAGGCACCAGGGAGAAAAACTGTTTTTT. Translated, it gives CATSRHQGEKLFF.

Notes on this clone: The same CDR3 arises from other DNA sequences in this sample as well. The genes are TRBV11-2 and TRBJ1-2; 8 nucleotides match TRBD1. The CDR3 consists of 15 residues. The germline V gene encodes CDR1 SGHAT and CDR2 FQNNGV. With V trimmed by 5 bases and J by 2 bases, 7 bases remained unmatched. CDR3 in DNA: TGTGCCAGCAGCCTGAGACAGGGGTGGAACTATGGCTACACCTTC. Its translation is CASSLRQGWNYGYTF.

The chain links TRBV27 to TRBJ1-2, with TRBD1 identical over 7 bases. The germline V gene has CDR1 MNHEY and CDR2 SMNVEV (reference sequence). V dropped 4 bases and J dropped 2; count of bases not matched to a gene: 13. The CDR3 spans 17 residues. CDR3 in DNA: TGTGCCAGCAGTTCCGGATGGGGAAAGACAGGGAACTATGGCTACACCTTC. Its translation is CASSSGWGKTGNYGYTF.

Only one count was recorded for this clone. J is TRBJ2-5 and V is TRBV6-5; TRBD2 matches at 7 bases. The CDR3 length is 14 residues. J gave up 5 bases and V 3 bases, and 6 bases lay outside the gene matches. Germline V lookup: CDR1 MNHEY, CDR2 SVGAGI. The CDR3 bases are TGTGCCAGCAGTTATCGAACTAGCGCCGAGACCCAGTACTTC. It specifies CASSYRTSAETQYF.

The chain carries TRBV6-5 and TRBJ1-1; perhaps TRBD1 as D (6 bases). CDR1 is MNHEY and CDR2 is SVGAGI in the germline V gene. The CDR3 has 16 amino acids. The ends were cut back, 0 bases at V and 4 bases at J, with 15 bases in the middle. This chain's CDR3 is CASSYSLGHLITEAFF. The CDR3 DNA reads TGTGCCAGCAGTTACTCTTTGGGACACCTTATCACTGAAGCTTTCTTT.

The chain recombines TRBV5-4 with TRBJ2-1; no clear D. There are 14 residues in the CDR3. V lost 4 bases to trimming and J lost 9 bases, with 17 bases between them. Germline V CDR1 and CDR2: SGHNT, YYREEE (reference sequence). The CDR3 here is CASSPTPFGAEQFF. Here the CDR3 DNA reads TGTGCCAGCAGCCCTACCCCTTTTGGCGCTGAGCAGTTCTTC.